This TCR beta chain was captured by sequencing in a study of T-cell reconstitution after alpha-beta-depleted transplantation in children. Library preparation (for TCRbeta) was performed with unique molecular identifiers. TCRdb re-derived calls from the PCR reads in MiXCR, one entry per CDR3 protein. The sample includes fewer than 700,000 distinct CDR3 sequences, 23% of them seen just once. In its sample, this clonotype was seen many times. This CDR3 contains 14 residues. Trimming removed 3 bases from V and 9 bases from J, with 12 bases in between. Specimen: PBMCs, mostly from graft donor cells, collected 360 days after TCRalphabeta/CD19-depleted stem cell transplant. This chain links TRBV12-3 or TRBV12-4 with TRBJ1-6, with D hard to call. This receptor was obtained from a boy under two years old who had a stem cell transplant for acute myeloid leukemia, so the T cells may come from the graft donor. The CDR3 protein is CASSFSGFGSPLHF. In DNA form, the CDR3 reads TGTGCCAGCAGTTTTTCTGGGTTCGGTTCACCCCTCCACTTT.